This T cell receptor beta chain was captured by sequencing in a study of cytomegalovirus exposure and HLA in healthy donors. It was with 60 Vbeta and 13 Jbeta primers that the PCR ran. The method was immunoSEQ multiplex PCR; TCRdb's version includes in-frame clones alone and lacks a portion of them. The table records 130,000 to 150,000 clones, roughly three quarters of them present only once. CDR3 length: 14 residues. Germline assignment: CDR1 MNHNS and CDR2 SASEGT. With 7 bases clipped from V and 0 bases from J, the junction kept 3 bases outside the gene matches. The J gene is TRBJ1-3, the V gene TRBV6-1, with TRBD1 matching over 7 bases. The sample comprised PBMCs. The clonotype was recovered from a woman aged 40 to 49 in good health and CMV-seropositive. The CDR3 protein is CASISGGSGNTIYF. CDR3 nucleotides: TGTGCCAGCATATCAGGGGGCTCTGGAAACACCATATATTTT.